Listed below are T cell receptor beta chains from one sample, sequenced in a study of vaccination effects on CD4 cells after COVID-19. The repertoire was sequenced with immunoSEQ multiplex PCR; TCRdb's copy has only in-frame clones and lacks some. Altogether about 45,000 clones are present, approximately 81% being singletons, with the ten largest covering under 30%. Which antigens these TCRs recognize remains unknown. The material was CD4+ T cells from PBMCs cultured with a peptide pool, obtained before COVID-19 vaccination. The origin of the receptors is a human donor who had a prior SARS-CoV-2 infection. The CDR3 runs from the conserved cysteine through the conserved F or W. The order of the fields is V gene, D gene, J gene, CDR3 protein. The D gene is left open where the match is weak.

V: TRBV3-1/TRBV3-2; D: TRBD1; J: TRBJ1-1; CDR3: CASSQQGAGDTEAFF
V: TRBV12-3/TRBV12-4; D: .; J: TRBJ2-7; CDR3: CASGRRSSYEQYF
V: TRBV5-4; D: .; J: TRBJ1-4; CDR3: CASSLWPDEKLFF
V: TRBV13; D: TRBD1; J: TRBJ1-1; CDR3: CASSLRAGGWGEAFF
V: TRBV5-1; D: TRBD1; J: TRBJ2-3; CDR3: CASSLPRGQGQSSDTQYF
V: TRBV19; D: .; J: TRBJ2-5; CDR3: CASSVGLQETQYF
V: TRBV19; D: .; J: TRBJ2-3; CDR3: CASSIISEGTDTQYF
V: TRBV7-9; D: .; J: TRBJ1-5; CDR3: CASAGGGGQPQHF
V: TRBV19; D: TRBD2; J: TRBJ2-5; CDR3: CASSRMSGLAGEETQYF
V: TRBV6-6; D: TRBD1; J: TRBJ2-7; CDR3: CASSYSAGGSYEQYF
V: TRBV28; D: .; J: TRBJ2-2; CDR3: CASSPRGRGPTGELFF
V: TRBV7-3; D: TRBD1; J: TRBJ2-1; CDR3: CASSLYRGDEQFF
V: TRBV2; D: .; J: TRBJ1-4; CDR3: CASKNRDQSEKLFF
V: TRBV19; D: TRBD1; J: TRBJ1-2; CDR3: CASSVQGDYGYTF
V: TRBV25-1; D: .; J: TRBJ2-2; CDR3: CASSRKGGDTGELFF
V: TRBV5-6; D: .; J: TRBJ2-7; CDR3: CASSLNRGGFSHEQYF
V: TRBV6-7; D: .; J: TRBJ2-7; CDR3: CASSRGNYYEQYF
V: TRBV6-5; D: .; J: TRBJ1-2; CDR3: CASRRDIDYGYTF
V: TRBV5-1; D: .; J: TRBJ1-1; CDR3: CASSRRPKAGDTEAFF
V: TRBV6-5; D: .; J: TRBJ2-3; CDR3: CASSQAADTQYF
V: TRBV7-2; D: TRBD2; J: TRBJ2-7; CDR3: CASSLSVAGGTYEQYF
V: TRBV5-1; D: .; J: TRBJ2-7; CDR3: CASSLESGLTSEQYF
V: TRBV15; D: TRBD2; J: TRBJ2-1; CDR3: CATSREVAGEIYNEQFF
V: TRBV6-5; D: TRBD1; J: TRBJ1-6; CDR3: CASSYSGTGDSPLHF
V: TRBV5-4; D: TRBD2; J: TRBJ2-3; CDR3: CASSLVTSGGDTQYF
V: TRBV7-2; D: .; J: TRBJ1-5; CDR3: CASSSQGFGNQPQHF
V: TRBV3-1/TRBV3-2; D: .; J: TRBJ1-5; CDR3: CASSLRGSNQPQHF
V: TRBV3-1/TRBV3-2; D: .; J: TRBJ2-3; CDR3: CASTRGASTDTQYF
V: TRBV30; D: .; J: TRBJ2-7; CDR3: CAWSQRRGREQYF
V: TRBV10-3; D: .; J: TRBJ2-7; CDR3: CAISEGGRQQYF
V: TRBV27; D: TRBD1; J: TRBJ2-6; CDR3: CASILPGTGFSGANVLTF
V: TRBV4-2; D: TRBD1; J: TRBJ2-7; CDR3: CASSHTTGTGGYEQYF
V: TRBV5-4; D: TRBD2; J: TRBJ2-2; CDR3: CASSFGGRTLYTGELFF
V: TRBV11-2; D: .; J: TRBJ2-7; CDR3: CASSLAVRSNEQYF
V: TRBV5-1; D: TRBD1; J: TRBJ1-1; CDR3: CASSLAGQGSDTEAFF
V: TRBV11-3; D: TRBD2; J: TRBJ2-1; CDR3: CASSLRGTSTYNEQFF
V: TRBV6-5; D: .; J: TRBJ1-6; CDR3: CASFSGTTYNSPLHF
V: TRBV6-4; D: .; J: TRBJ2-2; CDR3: CASSERDTGELFF
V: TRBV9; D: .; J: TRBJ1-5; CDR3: CASSVDGYSNQPQHF
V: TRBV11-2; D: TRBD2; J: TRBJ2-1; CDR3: CASRASGGPEQFF
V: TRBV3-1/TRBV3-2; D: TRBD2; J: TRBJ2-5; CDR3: CASSPLGGDGETQYF
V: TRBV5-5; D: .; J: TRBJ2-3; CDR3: CASSLGGSGYTDTQYF
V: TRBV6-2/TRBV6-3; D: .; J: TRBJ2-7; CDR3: CASSLGGARTYEQYF
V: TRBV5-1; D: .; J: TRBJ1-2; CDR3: CASSLVGRKMGDGYTF
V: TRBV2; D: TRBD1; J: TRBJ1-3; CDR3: CASSLQGPGNTIYF
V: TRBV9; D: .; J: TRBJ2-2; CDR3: CASSVGGGGVGELFF
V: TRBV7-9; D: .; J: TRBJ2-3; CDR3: CASNFGGWDTQYF
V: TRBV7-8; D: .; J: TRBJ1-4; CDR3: CASSGPPDGLVLFF
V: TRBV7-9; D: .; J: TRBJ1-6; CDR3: CASSGTGGRFYNSPLHF
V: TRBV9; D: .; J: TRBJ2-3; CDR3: CASSVVEVLGTQYF